This T cell receptor (beta chain) originates from a study of cytomegalovirus exposure and HLA in healthy donors. Study results and caveats: In vitro assays verified that three CMV-associated chains recognized CMV antigens specifically. High specificity and sensitivity for cytomegalovirus status were reported for the classifier.

This clone was recorded only once. Its specificity is unknown. The CDR3 runs 16 residues. The V end lost 0 bases, the J end lost 6 bases, and 15 bases lay between the germline ends. Germline assignment: CDR1 MNHEY and CDR2 SVGAGI. PCR amplification relied on 60 Vbeta primers (plus 13 Jbeta primers). This table comes from immunoSEQ multiplex PCR, and its TCRdb copy is limited to in-frame clones, with some not included. The sample yields fewer than 250,000 clones, around 82% seen once. The TCR comes from a man aged 18 to 29 in good health and CMV-seronegative. Material for sequencing was PBMCs. The J gene is TRBJ2-1, the V gene TRBV6-5, with D hard to call. The CDR3 protein is CASSYSEPLATNEQFF. In DNA, the CDR3 is TGTGCCAGCAGTTACTCGGAGCCCCTGGCTACCAATGAGCAGTTCTTC.